This T cell receptor beta chain originates from a study of T cells after yellow fever vaccination. At the level of the study: In the case of low-cell-number fractions, SMART-Seq v4 Ultra Low Input was used for preparation. The study, taken as a whole, reports: Clonotypes shared by both compartments, CD4 and CD8, made up a small share. Clones that expanded after primary vaccination mostly reappeared after the booster (96% CD4, 88% CD8).

To note about this clonotype: Its target is not known.

This CDR3 spans 16 amino acids. Germline V gene data show CDR1 as LGHNA and CDR2 as YSLEER. The J segment lost 0 bases and the V segment lost 3 bases, leaving 5 bases of the junction unmatched. One entry per CDR3 protein results from TCRdb running MiXCR on the 5' RACE reads. This table has hundreds of thousands of distinct CDR3 sequences, about 19% appearing once. V is TRBV4-3 and J is TRBJ2-1, with 7 bases aligning to TRBD2. The TCR was taken from a man younger than 45 who received the YFV17D yellow fever vaccine. Source: PBMCs, taken 15 days after the yellow fever booster vaccination. CDR3 loop: CASSQVAGFSYNEQFF. The CDR3 DNA reads as TGCGCCAGCAGCCAGGTAGCGGGTTTCTCCTACAATGAGCAGTTCTTC.